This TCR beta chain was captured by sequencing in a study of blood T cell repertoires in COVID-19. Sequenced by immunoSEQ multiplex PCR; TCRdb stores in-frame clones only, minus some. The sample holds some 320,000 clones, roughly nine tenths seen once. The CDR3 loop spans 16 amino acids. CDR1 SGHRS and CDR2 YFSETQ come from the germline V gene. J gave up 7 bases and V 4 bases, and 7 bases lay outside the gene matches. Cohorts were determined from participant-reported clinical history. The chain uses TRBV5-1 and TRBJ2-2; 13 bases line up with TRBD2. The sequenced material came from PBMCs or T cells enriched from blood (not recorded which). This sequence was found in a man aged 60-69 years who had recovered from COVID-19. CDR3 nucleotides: TGCGCCAGCAGCCCCGGACTAGCGGGAGCACGCGGGGAGCTGTTTTTT. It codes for CASSPGLAGARGELFF.